The 22 T cell receptor beta chains listed next were all sequenced from one sample in a study of regulatory T cells. The primer mix had 52 TRBV and 13 TRBJ primers. The data were produced by immunoSEQ multiplex PCR, yet TCRdb's version contains in-frame clones alone and is incomplete. Of 20,000 to 25,000 clones in the sample, 80% to 95% are singletons; the top ten hold roughly 4%. The specimen sequenced was CD8+ T cells sorted from blood. Receptor source: a child under 10 years old with CD3G deficiency.

The chain uses TRBV7-8 and TRBJ2-7; 14 nucleotides line up with TRBD2. V shed 5 bases, J shed 3 bases, and the junction held 6 bases outside the gene matches. CDR3 length equals 16 residues. Germline V gives CDR1 SGHVS, CDR2 FQNEAQ. For the CDR3, the DNA is TGTGCCAGCAGCCCGACTAGCGGGAGGGTCGACTACGAGCAGTACTTC. This codes for CASSPTSGRVDYEQYF. Using reference TRBV7-8 and TRBJ2-7 for the parts outside the CDR3, the full variable domain is GAGVSQSPRYKVAKRGQDVALRCDPISGHVSLFWYQQALGQGPEFLTYFQNEAQLDKSGLPSDRFFAERPEGSVSTLKIQRTQQEDSAVYLCASSPTSGRVDYEQYFGPGTRLTVT.

CDR3 in amino acids: CASSLVGNEQFF. The CDR3 nucleotides read TGTGCCAGCAGCTTAGTGGGGAATGAGCAGTTCTTC. V and J are TRBV7-8 and TRBJ2-1; D gene ambiguous. The V and J ends lost 1 base and 7 bases respectively, with 5 bases between them. CDR1 is SGHVS and CDR2 is FQNEAQ in the germline V gene. The CDR3 sequence is 12 residues long.

The chain uses TRBV13 and TRBJ2-1; 7 positions agree with TRBD2. After removal of 4 bases from V and 10 bases from J, the junction contained 7 bases not matched to a gene. The CDR3 sequence is 13 residues long. CDR1 and CDR2 (germline): PRHDT, FYEKMQ (reference sequence). CDR3 in amino acids: CASSSGLGGEQFF. The CDR3 DNA follows: TGTGCCAGCAGCTCTGGACTCGGGGGGGAGCAGTTCTTC.

This rearrangement joins TRBV27 to TRBJ2-3, with D unclear. Germline-derived CDR1 and CDR2 are MNHEY and SMNVEV (reference sequence). This CDR3 is 12 amino acids long. Trimming left V 4 bases short and J 3 bases short, with 5 bases between. CDR3 bases: TGTGCCAGCAGTTCCGGAACAGATACGCAGTATTTT. This codes for CASSSGTDTQYF.

This clone appeared once. The rearrangement links TRBV4-1 to TRBJ1-2; tentatively, D is TRBD1 (5 bases). Trimming pared 0 bases from V and 6 bases from J, leaving 14 bases between. In germline, CDR1 is MGHRA, CDR2 YSYEKL. CDR3 size: 15 residues. The CDR3 sequence: CASSQEFSGRNGYTF. CDR3 DNA: TGCGCCAGCAGCCAAGAGTTCTCAGGGAGAAATGGCTACACCTTC.

This chain connects TRBV28 to TRBJ2-2; 7 bases are shared with TRBD1. Per the germline V gene, CDR1 is MDHEN and CDR2 is SYDVKM. V lost 3 bases to trimming and J lost 3 bases; unmatched junction nucleotides: 4. The CDR3 totals 15 residues. In nucleotides, the CDR3 is TGTGCCAGCAGTTTGGGGGACAGAGACACCGGGGAGCTGTTTTTT. Translating gives CASSLGDRDTGELFF.

J is TRBJ2-7 and V is TRBV9; 12 bases agree with TRBD1. CDR3 length: 15 residues. The J segment lost 5 bases and the V segment lost 4 bases, leaving 7 bases of the junction unmatched. Germline V lookup: CDR1 SGDLS, CDR2 YYNGEE. The CDR3, as DNA: TGTGCCAGCAGCCCTGGGACAGGGGGCAGGAACGAGCAGTACTTC. It is translated as CASSPGTGGRNEQYF.

V and J are TRBV11-2 and TRBJ2-3, with D possibly matching TRBD2 (5 bases). CDR3 length: 14 residues. CDR1 and CDR2 from the germline V gene are SGHAT and FQNNGV. The V gene lost 2 bases and the J gene lost 2 bases, with 8 bases spanning the gap. As DNA, the CDR3 is TGTGCCAGCAGCTTAAGGAGGACCACAGATACGCAGTATTTT. Encoded protein: CASSLRRTTDTQYF.

The V gene is TRBV7-9, the J gene TRBJ1-1, with D hard to call. Germline CDR1 reads SEHNR; CDR2 reads FQNEAQ (reference sequence). The CDR3 contains 13 residues. V lost 5 bases and J lost 6, with 13 bases in between. CDR3 DNA sequence: TGTGCCAGCAGCCCTCCGGGCGGCCCTGAAGCTTTCTTT. Translating it yields CASSPPGGPEAFF. Drawing the rest from reference TRBV7-9 and TRBJ1-1, the complete variable domain is DTGVSQNPRHKITKRGQNVTFRCDPISEHNRLYWYRQTLGQGPEFLTYFQNEAQLEKSRLLSDRFSAERPKGSFSTLEIQRTEQGDSAMYLCASSPPGGPEAFFGQGTRLTVV.

The chain carries TRBV5-1 and TRBJ2-3; D is unclear. CDR1 SGHRS and CDR2 YFSETQ come from the germline V gene. V was trimmed by 0 bases and J by 4 bases, leaving 12 bases between them. The CDR3 totals 15 residues. CDR3 residues: CASSLVGSGADTQYF. Here the CDR3 DNA reads TGCGCCAGCAGCTTGGTTGGCAGTGGGGCAGATACGCAGTATTTT. Variable domain in full (rest from reference TRBV5-1 and TRBJ2-3): KAGVTQTPRYLIKTRGQQVTLSCSPISGHRSVSWYQQTPGQGLQFLFEYFSETQRNKGNFPGRFSGRQFSNSRSEMNVSTLELGDSALYLCASSLVGSGADTQYFGPGTRLTVL.

This clone is a singleton in its sample. The V call is TRBV28, the J call TRBJ2-7; D remains unclear. Trimming removed 7 bases from V and 1 base from J, with 20 bases in between. The CDR3 contains 16 residues. Germline V lookup: CDR1 MDHEN, CDR2 SYDVKM. Here the CDR3 DNA reads TGTGCCAGCACGCGCAACGGTGGGCGGTCTTCCTACGAGCAGTACTTC. Its translation is CASTRNGGRSSYEQYF.

The chain recombines TRBV28 with TRBJ2-2, with 8 nucleotides matching TRBD1. Losses at the gene ends were 6 bases for V and 6 bases for J; bases not matched to a gene: 9. The CDR3 length is 15 residues. Per germline, CDR1 MDHEN and CDR2 SYDVKM. In DNA, the CDR3 is TGTGCCAGCAGGGGTATTCAGGGGGCACCCGGGGAGCTGTTTTTT. Protein sequence: CASRGIQGAPGELFF.

This clone has a single count. V usage is TRBV6-1 and J usage is TRBJ2-7; D unclear. V lost 3 bases to trimming and J lost 3 bases, with 18 bases between them. This CDR3 is 16 amino acids long. The germline gives CDR1 MNHNS, CDR2 SASEGT. The CDR3 coding sequence is TGTGCCAGCAGTGAGTTCGCGGTCGGAGCCAGCTACGAGCAGTACTTC. Protein: CASSEFAVGASYEQYF.

V gene TRBV10-3 combines with J gene TRBJ2-1; D gene uncertain. The CDR3 covers 13 residues. The germline gives CDR1 ENHRY, CDR2 SYGVKD. Trimming stripped 6 bases from V and 3 bases from J, with 9 bases between. CDR3 coding DNA: TGTGCCATCAGCGCGGCTCTCTACAATGAGCAGTTCTTC. Translating gives CAISAALYNEQFF.

The V gene is TRBV11-2, the J gene TRBJ2-7, with D hard to call. Germline V gene data show CDR1 as SGHAT and CDR2 as FQNNGV. Deletions cut 3 bases from V and 1 base from J, with 7 bases between. CDR3 length equals 13 residues. The CDR3 here is CASSLGPSYEQYF. The CDR3 nucleotides are TGTGCCAGCAGCTTGGGTCCTTCCTACGAGCAGTACTTC.

The V call is TRBV6-1, the J call TRBJ2-1, with D possibly matching TRBD1 (6 bases). Germline V gives CDR1 MNHNS, CDR2 SASEGT. The V gene lost 4 bases and the J gene lost 1 base, with 14 bases spanning the gap. This CDR3 region has 16 residues. The DNA for the CDR3 is TGTGCCAGCAGTGCCGCACAGGGTGGATCCTACAATGAGCAGTTCTTC. It translates to CASSAAQGGSYNEQFF.

The chain uses TRBV6-1 and TRBJ2-3; no reliable D call. From germline, CDR1 is MNHNS and CDR2 SASEGT. This CDR3 region has 15 residues. V lost 1 base and J lost 0, with 8 bases in between. CDR3 protein: CASSEEVLSTDTQYF. In nucleotides, the CDR3 is TGTGCCAGCAGTGAAGAGGTCTTAAGCACAGATACGCAGTATTTT.

V and J are TRBV19 and TRBJ1-1; weak D call: TRBD1 (5 bases). This CDR3 is 16 amino acids long. Germline loops: CDR1 LNHDA, CDR2 SQIVND (reference sequence). V shed 8 bases and J shed 4 bases, with 23 bases lying between them. The CDR3 loop reads CASPGTRSRVGTEAFF. The CDR3 DNA sequence: TGTGCCAGTCCCGGGACCAGGTCAAGGGTTGGCACTGAAGCTTTCTTT.

The CDR3 protein is CASSPGGDNYGYTF. The CDR3 nucleotides read TGTGCCAGCAGCCCTGGGGGGGACAACTATGGCTACACCTTC. The J gene is TRBJ1-2, the V gene TRBV27, with D possibly matching TRBD1 (5 bases). The CDR3 length is 14 residues. V was cut by 6 bases and J by 2 bases, with 13 bases left in between. Per the germline V gene, CDR1 is MNHEY and CDR2 is SMNVEV (reference sequence).

The gene calls are TRBV6-1 and TRBJ1-1; D gene ambiguous. Trimming pared 3 bases from V and 0 bases from J, leaving 11 bases between. CDR1 and CDR2 (germline): MNHNS, SASEGT. This CDR3 spans 15 amino acids. This CDR3 reads CASSETVLMNTEAFF. CDR3 coding DNA: TGTGCCAGCAGTGAGACGGTCCTCATGAACACTGAAGCTTTCTTT.

About this clone itself: At the DNA level, this CDR3 is encoded by other sequences in the same sample as well. The chain employs TRBV7-9 and TRBJ2-1; D is perhaps TRBD2 (7 bases). The CDR3 is made up of 16 amino acids. V lost 1 base, J lost 2 bases, and 12 bases lay in between. Germline values: CDR1 SEHNR, CDR2 FQNEAQ (reference sequence). The CDR3 DNA reads as TGTGCCAGCAGCTTAGGTGGCGGGGGCCCCTACAATGAGCAGTTCTTC. Protein product: CASSLGGGGPYNEQFF.

In this sample, this clone turned up once. This chain uses TRBV27 with TRBJ2-3; D not resolved. V was pared by 3 bases and J by 2 bases, with 9 bases between. CDR1 MNHEY and CDR2 SMNVEV come from the germline V gene (reference sequence). The CDR3 sequence is 14 residues long. CDR3 residues: CASSFASATDTQYF. The CDR3 DNA is TGTGCCAGCAGTTTCGCCAGCGCCACAGATACGCAGTATTTT.